These T cell receptor beta chains were read from a single sample in a study of a mutant IDH1 vaccine in newly diagnosed glioma. Sequenced by immunoSEQ multiplex PCR; TCRdb stores in-frame clones only, minus some. In the table there are 50,000 to 70,000 clones, 85% to 90% of which are singletons. What these receptors recognize is not known. The sequences come from PBMCs, collected from a glioma patient whose treatment included an IDH1 peptide vaccine. These receptors were collected from a man aged 35 to 55 with glioma. Both conserved end residues are part of each CDR3. Each record gives: D gene, V gene, clone size, J gene, CDR3 protein, CDR3 DNA. A D gene is named only where the DNA matches it firmly. Clone size is shown for a subset of rows, as once, few, many or a class of expanded clone.

D gene: TRBD2; V gene: TRBV5-4; clone size: NA; J gene: TRBJ2-7; CDR3 protein: CASSEGLAGGYEQYF; CDR3 DNA: TGTGCCAGCAGCGAGGGACTAGCGGGAGGCTACGAGCAGTACTTC
D gene: TRBD2; V gene: TRBV27; clone size: NA; J gene: TRBJ2-3; CDR3 protein: CASSFGLAGTDTQYF; CDR3 DNA: TGTGCCAGCAGTTTCGGACTAGCGGGCACAGATACGCAGTATTTT
D gene: TRBD1; V gene: TRBV5-1; clone size: NA; J gene: TRBJ1-5; CDR3 protein: CASSPTGYNQPQHF; CDR3 DNA: TGCGCCAGCAGCCCGACAGGGTACAATCAGCCCCAGCATTTT
D gene: TRBD2; V gene: TRBV5-6; clone size: NA; J gene: TRBJ2-1; CDR3 protein: CASSPGGGSRYNEQFF; CDR3 DNA: TGTGCCAGCAGCCCCGGCGGCGGGAGTAGATACAATGAGCAGTTCTTC
D gene: NA; V gene: TRBV5-4; clone size: NA; J gene: TRBJ2-7; CDR3 protein: CASSDDKTKSEQYF; CDR3 DNA: TGTGCCAGCAGCGATGACAAGACTAAATCCGAGCAGTACTTC
D gene: TRBD1; V gene: TRBV6-6; clone size: NA; J gene: TRBJ2-3; CDR3 protein: CASSSGQSTDTQYF; CDR3 DNA: TGTGCCAGCAGTTCGGGACAGAGCACAGATACGCAGTATTTT
D gene: TRBD1; V gene: TRBV25-1; clone size: NA; J gene: TRBJ1-2; CDR3 protein: CASSPQGAYGYTF; CDR3 DNA: TGTGCCAGCAGCCCACAGGGGGCGTATGGCTACACCTTC
D gene: TRBD1; V gene: TRBV18; clone size: NA; J gene: TRBJ1-5; CDR3 protein: CASSPPGQGLQPQHF; CDR3 DNA: TGTGCCAGCTCACCACCGGGACAGGGACTTCAGCCCCAGCATTTT
D gene: TRBD2; V gene: TRBV11-2; clone size: NA; J gene: TRBJ2-3; CDR3 protein: CASSLWTSLDTQYF; CDR3 DNA: TGTGCCAGCAGCTTATGGACTAGCCTAGATACGCAGTATTTT
D gene: NA; V gene: TRBV19; clone size: NA; J gene: TRBJ1-2; CDR3 protein: CASSPGQIYGYTF; CDR3 DNA: TGTGCCAGTAGTCCAGGGCAGATCTATGGCTACACCTTC
D gene: NA; V gene: TRBV5-5; clone size: NA; J gene: TRBJ2-2; CDR3 protein: CASSPSGNTGELFF; CDR3 DNA: TGTGCCAGCAGCCCAAGCGGGAACACCGGGGAGCTGTTTTTT
D gene: NA; V gene: TRBV19; clone size: NA; J gene: TRBJ2-1; CDR3 protein: CASTETGTYNEQFF; CDR3 DNA: TGTGCCAGTACCGAGACAGGCACCTACAATGAGCAGTTCTTC
D gene: TRBD1; V gene: TRBV27; clone size: NA; J gene: TRBJ2-7; CDR3 protein: CASSSTGFEQYF; CDR3 DNA: TGTGCCAGCAGTTCGACAGGGTTCGAGCAGTACTTC
D gene: NA; V gene: TRBV5-1; clone size: once; J gene: TRBJ1-5; CDR3 protein: CASSLESGANQPQHF; CDR3 DNA: TGCGCCAGCAGCTTGGAGTCGGGAGCCAATCAGCCCCAGCATTTT
D gene: NA; V gene: TRBV7-9; clone size: NA; J gene: TRBJ2-7; CDR3 protein: CASSSQRPGAYEQYF; CDR3 DNA: TGTGCCAGCAGCTCCCAGAGGCCGGGGGCCTACGAGCAGTACTTC
D gene: NA; V gene: TRBV7-8; clone size: NA; J gene: TRBJ2-5; CDR3 protein: CASSPGRIRETQYF; CDR3 DNA: TGTGCCAGCAGCCCGGGACGGATAAGAGAGACCCAGTACTTC
D gene: NA; V gene: TRBV23-1; clone size: once; J gene: TRBJ1-2; CDR3 protein: CASSPGRGPLTRGYTF; CDR3 DNA: TGCGCCAGCAGCCCTGGAAGAGGACCGTTAACTAGAGGCTACACCTTC
D gene: NA; V gene: TRBV7-2; clone size: NA; J gene: TRBJ2-3; CDR3 protein: CASSLGTSTDTQYF; CDR3 DNA: TGTGCCAGCAGCTTAGGGACTAGCACAGATACGCAGTATTTT
D gene: TRBD2; V gene: TRBV11-3; clone size: once; J gene: TRBJ2-7; CDR3 protein: CASSFGGRSGEQYF; CDR3 DNA: TGTGCCAGCAGCTTCGGCGGGAGGTCTGGAGAGCAGTACTTC
D gene: NA; V gene: TRBV7-9; clone size: NA; J gene: TRBJ1-4; CDR3 protein: CASSLGVWEKLFF; CDR3 DNA: TGTGCCAGCAGCTTAGGAGTATGGGAAAAACTGTTTTTT
D gene: TRBD2; V gene: TRBV5-5; clone size: NA; J gene: TRBJ2-6; CDR3 protein: CASSLVAGDSGANVLTF; CDR3 DNA: TGTGCCAGCAGCTTGGTGGCGGGAGACTCTGGGGCCAACGTCCTGACTTTC
D gene: NA; V gene: TRBV7-9; clone size: NA; J gene: TRBJ2-1; CDR3 protein: CASRAPRVWENEQFF; CDR3 DNA: TGTGCCAGCAGGGCCCCTCGAGTGTGGGAGAATGAGCAGTTCTTC
D gene: NA; V gene: TRBV7-7; clone size: NA; J gene: TRBJ2-2; CDR3 protein: CASSISAGRTGELFF; CDR3 DNA: TGTGCTAGCAGCATCTCGGCAGGGCGTACCGGGGAGCTGTTTTTT
D gene: TRBD1; V gene: TRBV5-4; clone size: once; J gene: TRBJ1-4; CDR3 protein: CASSLASGQILNEKLFF; CDR3 DNA: TGTGCCAGCAGCTTGGCTTCGGGACAGATACTTAATGAAAAACTGTTTTTT
D gene: NA; V gene: TRBV2; clone size: NA; J gene: TRBJ1-1; CDR3 protein: CASSAGPKNTEAFF; CDR3 DNA: TGTGCCAGCAGTGCAGGGCCGAAGAACACTGAAGCTTTCTTT
D gene: TRBD2; V gene: TRBV11-2; clone size: few; J gene: TRBJ2-2; CDR3 protein: CASSLVIAGVTGELFF; CDR3 DNA: TGTGCCAGCAGCTTAGTTATAGCGGGAGTTACCGGGGAGCTGTTTTTT
D gene: NA; V gene: TRBV29-1; clone size: NA; J gene: TRBJ2-1; CDR3 protein: CSALTGTSYNEQFF; CDR3 DNA: TGCAGCGCCTTAACCGGGACTTCCTACAATGAGCAGTTCTTC
D gene: NA; V gene: TRBV2; clone size: NA; J gene: TRBJ2-1; CDR3 protein: CASSEQGQHSYNEQFF; CDR3 DNA: TGTGCCAGCAGTGAACAAGGACAGCACTCCTACAATGAGCAGTTCTTC
D gene: NA; V gene: TRBV28; clone size: NA; J gene: TRBJ2-5; CDR3 protein: CASGPGQVEETQYF; CDR3 DNA: TGTGCCAGCGGTCCGGGCCAAGTGGAAGAGACCCAGTACTTC